These 26 T cell receptor beta chains originate from one sample sequenced in a study of long-term antiretroviral therapy in people with HIV. It was version v3.0 of the immunoSEQ assay that was run at survey level. Method: immunoSEQ multiplex PCR; TCRdb's copy keeps in-frame clones and lacks some. Of 25,000 to 35,000 clones in the sample, approximately 84% were seen once. Sequences were derived from unsorted PBMCs, sampled 2 years after starting antiretroviral therapy. Receptor source: a man aged 50 or older with HIV.

The chain carries TRBV6-5 and TRBJ1-5; D gene ambiguous. CDR3 length: 16 residues. Between the trimmed V and J ends, which lost 2 bases and 6 bases, there was a span of 17 bases. Germline V gene data show CDR1 as MNHEY and CDR2 as SVGAGI. CDR3 DNA: TGTGCCAGCAGTTACCCCACAAGCGGGGAAAGTCAGCCCCAGCATTTT. Its translation is CASSYPTSGESQPQHF.

This chain connects TRBV10-1 to TRBJ2-3, with D perhaps being TRBD1 or TRBD2 (5 bases each). The CDR3 has 16 residues. The V end was cut by 6 bases, the J end by 4 bases, with 20 bases between. Germline V lookup: CDR1 WNHNN, CDR2 SYGVQD (reference sequence). The CDR3, as DNA: TGCGCCAGCAGCCGCGGATGGGGGTTAGGGGCAGATACGCAGTATTTT. This gives the protein CASSRGWGLGADTQYF.

V and J are TRBV4-3 and TRBJ2-2; D gene unclear. The length of the CDR3 is 16 residues. Germline V gene data show CDR1 as LGHNA and CDR2 as YSLEER. Trimming took off 5 bases at V and 1 base at J, with 14 bases between the two ends. The CDR3 reads CASSYLGSGNTGELFF. The CDR3, as DNA: TGCGCCAGCAGCTATCTAGGATCAGGGAACACCGGGGAGCTGTTTTTT.

The genes are TRBV19 and TRBJ2-1; D is perhaps TRBD2 (6 bases). V shed 7 bases and J shed 0 bases, with 16 bases lying between them. Germline V gives CDR1 LNHDA, CDR2 SQIVND (reference sequence). This CDR3 contains 16 residues. The CDR3, as DNA: TGTGCCAGTACTAATCCCCGGGAGAGCTCCTACAATGAGCAGTTCTTC. This encodes CASTNPRESSYNEQFF. Full variable domain (remainder filled in from reference TRBV19 and TRBJ2-1): DGGITQSPKYLFRKEGQNVTLSCEQNLNHDAMYWYRQDPGQGLRLIYYSQIVNDFQKGDIAEGYSVSREKKESFPLTVTSAQKNPTAFYLCASTNPRESSYNEQFFGPGTRLTVL.

The sample holds one count of this clone. The chain couples TRBV9 to TRBJ2-2; 8 nucleotides match TRBD1. The V and J ends lost 0 bases and 7 bases, in that order; junction bases with no gene match: 5. The CDR3 has 15 residues. Germline V gives CDR1 SGDLS, CDR2 YYNGEE. This CDR3 reads CASSVAGQVIGELFF. The CDR3 region has the DNA TGTGCCAGCAGCGTAGCGGGACAGGTTATCGGGGAGCTGTTTTTT. Drawing the rest from reference TRBV9 and TRBJ2-2, the complete variable domain is DSGVTQTPKHLITATGQRVTLRCSPRSGDLSVYWYQQSLDQGLQFLIQYYNGEERAKGNILERFSAQQFPDLHSELNLSSLELGDSALYFCASSVAGQVIGELFFGEGSRLTVL.

In DNA form, the CDR3 reads TGTGCCAGCAGTCGCCGGGACAGCCTATACGAGCAGTACTTC. It yields the protein CASSRRDSLYEQYF. The chain links TRBV11-3 to TRBJ2-7, with TRBD1 matching over 7 bases. This CDR3 comprises 14 residues. The V segment lost 6 bases and the J segment 4 bases; nucleotides outside the gene matches: 9. Germline V lookup: CDR1 SGHNT, CDR2 YENEEA. The entire variable domain, with the rest obtained from reference TRBV11-3 and TRBJ2-7, is as follows: EAGVVQSPRYKIIEKKQPVAFWCNPISGHNTLYWYLQNLGQGPELLIRYENEEAVDDSQLPKDRFSAERLKGVDSTLKIQPAELGDSAVYLCASSRRDSLYEQYFGPGTRLTVT.

The rearrangement uses TRBV6-5 and TRBJ1-1; unclear D gene. Trimming took 5 bases from V and 10 from J, leaving 20 bases between them. The CDR3 is 14 amino acids. Looked up from germline, CDR1 is MNHEY and CDR2 is SVGAGI. CDR3 loop: CASSHPGRGWGAFF. The CDR3 DNA reads as TGTGCCAGCAGTCACCCGGGCCGTGGTTGGGGAGCTTTCTTT.

V is TRBV6-1 and J is TRBJ2-2, with 7 nucleotides matching TRBD1. Germline V lookup: CDR1 MNHNS, CDR2 SASEGT. The CDR3 spans 14 residues. After removal of 5 bases from V and 7 bases from J, the junction contained 7 bases not matched to a gene. CDR3 in DNA: TGTGCCAGCAGTTCGACAGGGCCGTACGGGGAGCTGTTTTTT. Its protein product is CASSSTGPYGELFF.

The chain links TRBV25-1 to TRBJ2-1; D is ambiguous. This CDR3 spans 15 amino acids. From germline, CDR1 is MGHDK and CDR2 SYGVNS. Between the trimmed V and J ends, which lost 2 bases and 0 bases, there was a span of 8 bases. The CDR3 reads CASSEGVNSYNEQFF. The DNA for the CDR3 is TGTGCCAGCAGTGAAGGCGTAAACTCCTACAATGAGCAGTTCTTC.

This rearrangement joins TRBV30 to TRBJ2-5; D is unclear. Trimming left V 1 base short and J 6 bases short, with 9 bases between. The CDR3 spans 12 residues. Germline CDR1 and CDR2: GTSNPN and SVGIG (reference sequence). CDR3 sequence reads: CAWSGPSKTQYF. The CDR3 DNA is TGTGCCTGGAGTGGTCCGTCGAAGACCCAGTACTTC. Variable domain in full (rest from reference TRBV30 and TRBJ2-5): SQTIHQWPATLVQPVGSPLSLECTVEGTSNPNLYWYRQAAGRGLQLLFYSVGIGQISSEVPQNLSASRPQDRQFILSSKKLLLSDSGFYLCAWSGPSKTQYFGPGTRLLVL.

The rearrangement links TRBV9 to TRBJ1-2; D call uncertain. This CDR3 comprises 16 residues. Per germline, CDR1 SGDLS and CDR2 YYNGEE. V lost 0 bases to trimming and J lost 0 bases, with 12 bases between them. Here the CDR3 reads CASSVGGLNTNYGYTF. The CDR3 nucleotides are TGTGCCAGCAGCGTAGGCGGGTTAAATACTAACTATGGCTACACCTTC. The full variable domain, its missing parts supplied by reference TRBV9 and TRBJ1-2, is DSGVTQTPKHLITATGQRVTLRCSPRSGDLSVYWYQQSLDQGLQFLIQYYNGEERAKGNILERFSAQQFPDLHSELNLSSLELGDSALYFCASSVGGLNTNYGYTFGSGTRLTVV.

This clone was counted only a few times. The genes are TRBV4-3 and TRBJ2-1; D remains ambiguous. Trimming pared 0 bases from V and 5 bases from J, leaving 14 bases between. This CDR3 contains 16 residues. The germline CDR1 and CDR2 sequences are LGHNA and YSLEER. The CDR3 DNA reads as TGCGCCAGCAGCCAAGAGCCGTACGGGTCACACAATGAGCAGTTCTTC. As protein: CASSQEPYGSHNEQFF.

The chain employs TRBV2 and TRBJ2-5; the D is unclear. V shed 1 base and J shed 5 bases, with 14 bases lying between them. This CDR3 contains 15 residues. Germline V gives CDR1 SNHLY, CDR2 FYNNEI. As DNA, the CDR3 is TGTGCCAGCAGTGAAGGGGGTAACCTCCGGGAGACCCAGTACTTC. Translated: CASSEGGNLRETQYF. The whole variable domain, remainder taken from reference TRBV2 and TRBJ2-5, is EPEVTQTPSHQVTQMGQEVILRCVPISNHLYFYWYRQILGQKVEFLVSFYNNEISEKSEIFDDQFSVERPDGSNFTLKIRSTKLEDSAMYFCASSEGGNLRETQYFGPGTRLLVL.

This clone was found once. The chain recombines TRBV5-1 with TRBJ1-1; D remains unclear. V was trimmed by 2 bases and J by 1 base, leaving 9 bases between them. The CDR3 spans 14 residues. Germline CDR1 is SGHRS and CDR2 is YFSETQ. The CDR3 is CASSLRGWNTEAFF. As DNA, the CDR3 is TGCGCCAGCAGCTTACGGGGATGGAACACTGAAGCTTTCTTT.

The V gene is TRBV10-3, the J gene TRBJ2-1; 8 positions match TRBD2. After removal of 8 bases from V and 5 bases from J, the junction contained 8 bases not matched to a gene. The CDR3 sequence is 14 residues long. Germline V gene data show CDR1 as ENHRY and CDR2 as SYGVKD. CDR3 sequence: CAIRGTRIDNEQFF. In DNA form, the CDR3 reads TGTGCCATCCGAGGGACTAGAATCGACAATGAGCAGTTCTTC.

This clone showed up just a few times. The chain couples TRBV7-8 to TRBJ1-6, with 7 bases lining up with TRBD1. The CDR3 loop spans 13 amino acids. Germline-derived CDR1 and CDR2 are SGHVS and FQNEAQ. V shed 10 bases and J 6 bases; nucleotides not matched to a gene: 6. CDR3 sequence (DNA): TGTGCCACCCAGGACAGGATTAATTCACCCCTCCACTTT. Translation: CATQDRINSPLHF.

The chain combines TRBV27 with TRBJ1-5, with unresolved D. V gave up 2 bases and J gave up 7 bases, with 9 bases separating them. Germline lookup yields CDR1 MNHEY and CDR2 SMNVEV (reference sequence). The CDR3 loop spans 13 amino acids. The CDR3 spells CASSLSMGQPQHF. The CDR3 DNA reads TGTGCCAGCAGTTTAAGCATGGGGCAGCCCCAGCATTTT.

The sample holds a few counts of this clone. The chain uses TRBV7-9 and TRBJ1-3; weak D call: TRBD1 (5 bases). The CDR3 runs to 13 residues. The germline CDR1 and CDR2 sequences are SEHNR and FQNEAQ (reference sequence). V lost 7 bases to trimming and J lost 4 bases, with 11 bases between them. CDR3 loop: CASTPGDGNTIYF. Written as DNA, the CDR3 is TGTGCCAGCACCCCGGGGGACGGAAACACCATATATTTT.

The chain couples TRBV5-4 to TRBJ2-1; 9 nucleotides line up with TRBD2. The J segment lost 5 bases and the V segment lost 4 bases, leaving 7 bases of the junction unmatched. This CDR3 region has 15 residues. Per germline, CDR1 SGHNT and CDR2 YYREEE (reference sequence). CDR3 protein: CASSPEAGGHNEQFF. The CDR3 bases are TGTGCCAGCAGCCCCGAGGCGGGAGGGCACAATGAGCAGTTCTTC.

V gene TRBV9 combines with J gene TRBJ2-7, with D possibly TRBD2 on 5 matching bases. Germline-derived CDR1 and CDR2 are SGDLS and YYNGEE. V dropped 0 bases and J dropped 2 bases, with 12 bases sitting between them. The CDR3 consists of 15 residues. CDR3 sequence (DNA): TGTGCCAGCAGCGTAGCTCCACTAGGGACCTACGAGCAGTACTTC. It codes for CASSVAPLGTYEQYF.

This clone was observed a handful of times. V gene TRBV9 combines with J gene TRBJ2-2; D gene uncertain. V was cut by 3 bases and J by 7 bases, with 10 bases left in between. The CDR3 has 13 residues. In germline, CDR1 is SGDLS, CDR2 YYNGEE. The CDR3 is CASSAGLGGELFF. The CDR3 bases are TGTGCCAGCAGCGCGGGCCTGGGCGGGGAGCTGTTTTTT.

The CDR3 region has the DNA TGCGCCAGCAGCCAGAGGTCGGGGTTATACCCACAGTATTTT. Its protein product is CASSQRSGLYPQYF. This chain connects TRBV4-1 to TRBJ2-3, with D possibly being TRBD2 (5 bases). Trimming stripped 3 bases from V and 12 bases from J, with 19 bases between. The CDR3 is made up of 14 amino acids. Germline CDR1 and CDR2: MGHRA and YSYEKL.

This rearrangement joins TRBV18 to TRBJ2-7, with 10 bases lining up with TRBD1. Germline assignment: CDR1 KGHSH and CDR2 LQKENI. Trimming at V came to 1 base and at J to 7 bases, leaving 10 bases not matched to a gene. CDR3 length: 16 residues. Written as DNA, the CDR3 is TGTGCCAGCTCACCACTGGCGGACAGGGGGTTAGGGGAGCAGTACTTC. Amino acids: CASSPLADRGLGEQYF. The full variable domain, completed using reference TRBV18 and TRBJ2-7, is NAGVMQNPRHLVRRRGQEARLRCSPMKGHSHVYWYRQLPEEGLKFMVYLQKENIIDESGMPKERFSAEFPKEGPSILRIQQVVRGDSAAYFCASSPLADRGLGEQYFGPGTRLTVT.

The rearrangement uses TRBV27 and TRBJ1-1, with D unresolved. The CDR3 spans 13 residues. Trimming shortened V by 2 bases and J by 3 bases, and 7 bases separated the two germline ends. Germline assignment: CDR1 MNHEY and CDR2 SMNVEV (reference sequence). CDR3: CASSLKGYTEAFF. CDR3 nucleotides: TGTGCCAGCAGTTTAAAAGGGTACACTGAAGCTTTCTTT.

The V call is TRBV4-3, the J call TRBJ1-2; tentatively, D is TRBD1 (6 bases). V lost 0 bases to trimming and J lost 4 bases, with 15 bases between them. CDR3 length: 16 residues. Germline V gene lookup returns CDR1 LGHNA and CDR2 YSLEER. The CDR3 protein is CASSQEVHRGGYGYTF. In DNA, the CDR3 is TGCGCCAGCAGCCAAGAGGTTCACAGAGGGGGCTATGGCTACACCTTC.

This clone showed up just once. V gene TRBV7-2 combines with J gene TRBJ2-5; D possibly corresponds to TRBD2 (6 bases). From germline, CDR1 is SGHTA and CDR2 FQGNSA. The CDR3 totals 13 residues. V lost 1 base to trimming and J lost 5 bases, with 8 bases between them. The CDR3 bases are TGTGCCAGCAGCTTAGGAGGAGGGGAGACCCAGTACTTC. Translating gives CASSLGGGETQYF.